What follows is one TCR beta chain and its context. Its antigen is still unknown. The data stem from a study of cytomegalovirus exposure and HLA in healthy donors. Study-wide results and limits: What a later analysis reportedly showed was that an Asian-associated ancestry cluster had fewer N-insertions than the roughly 720-donor mean. CMV serostatus was the sole immune exposure information available.

The CDR3 is 15 residues long. V shed 1 base and J 4 bases; nucleotides not matched to a gene: 4. Germline-derived CDR1 and CDR2 are SEHNR and FQNEAQ (reference sequence). The PCR was carried out with 60 Vbeta primers and 13 Jbeta primers. Clones were sequenced by immunoSEQ multiplex PCR, and TCRdb holds only the in-frame ones, with some missing. The sample includes some 170,000 clones, roughly 81% of them seen just once. The sequencing input was PBMCs. The rearrangement uses TRBV7-9 and TRBJ2-4; 7 nucleotides line up with TRBD1. This TCR was recovered from a woman aged 18-30 years in good health and CMV-seropositive. DNA of the CDR3: TGTGCCAGCAGCTTAGGGGACAGCAAGAAAAACATTCAGTACTTC. Its protein is CASSLGDSKKNIQYF.